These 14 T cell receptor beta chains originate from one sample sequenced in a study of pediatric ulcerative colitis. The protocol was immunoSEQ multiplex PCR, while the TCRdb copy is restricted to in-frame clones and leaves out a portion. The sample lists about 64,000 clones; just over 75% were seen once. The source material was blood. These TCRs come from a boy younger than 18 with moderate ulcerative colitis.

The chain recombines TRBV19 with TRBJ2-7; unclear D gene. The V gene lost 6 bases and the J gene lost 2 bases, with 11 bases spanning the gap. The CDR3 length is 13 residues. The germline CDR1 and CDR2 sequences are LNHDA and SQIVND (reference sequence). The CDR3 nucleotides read TGTGCCAGTAGCACCGGACGGGCCTACGAGCAGTACTTC. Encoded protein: CASSTGRAYEQYF.

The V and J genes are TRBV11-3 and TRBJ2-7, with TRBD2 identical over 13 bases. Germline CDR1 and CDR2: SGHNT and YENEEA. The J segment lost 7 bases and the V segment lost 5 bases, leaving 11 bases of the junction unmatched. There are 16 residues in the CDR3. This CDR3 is CASSHGLAGVPGEQYF. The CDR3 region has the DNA TGTGCCAGCAGCCACGGACTAGCGGGAGTTCCTGGGGAGCAGTACTTC. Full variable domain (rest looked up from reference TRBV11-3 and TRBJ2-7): EAGVVQSPRYKIIEKKQPVAFWCNPISGHNTLYWYLQNLGQGPELLIRYENEEAVDDSQLPKDRFSAERLKGVDSTLKIQPAELGDSAVYLCASSHGLAGVPGEQYFGPGTRLTVT.

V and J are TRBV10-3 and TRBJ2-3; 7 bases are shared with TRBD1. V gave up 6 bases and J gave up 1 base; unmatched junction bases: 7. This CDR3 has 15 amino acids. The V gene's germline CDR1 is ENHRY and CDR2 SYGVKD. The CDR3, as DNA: TGTGCCATCAGGGCGTCCGGACAGGGCACAGATACGCAGTATTTT. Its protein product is CAIRASGQGTDTQYF.

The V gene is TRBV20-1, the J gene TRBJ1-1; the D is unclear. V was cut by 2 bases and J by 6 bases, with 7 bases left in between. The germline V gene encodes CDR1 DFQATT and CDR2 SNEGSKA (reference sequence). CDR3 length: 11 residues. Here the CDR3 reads CSARQASEAFF. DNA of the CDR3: TGCAGTGCTAGACAAGCGTCTGAAGCTTTCTTT.

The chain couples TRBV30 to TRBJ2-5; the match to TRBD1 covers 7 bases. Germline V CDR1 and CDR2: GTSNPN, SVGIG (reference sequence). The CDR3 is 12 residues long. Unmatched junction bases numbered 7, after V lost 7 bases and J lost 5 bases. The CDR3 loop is CAFTGVDETQYF. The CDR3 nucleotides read TGTGCCTTCACAGGGGTTGACGAGACCCAGTACTTC.

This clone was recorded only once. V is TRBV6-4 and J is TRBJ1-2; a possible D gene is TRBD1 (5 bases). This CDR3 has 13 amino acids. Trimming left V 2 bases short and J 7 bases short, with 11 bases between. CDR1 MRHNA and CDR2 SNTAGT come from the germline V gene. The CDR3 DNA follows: TGTGCCAGCAGTGACGACGGGGGTGGTGGCTACACCTTC. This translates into CASSDDGGGGYTF.

Here the CDR3 DNA reads TGTGCCAGCAGCGATTTCCTTGCAGATACGCAGTATTTT. It yields the protein CASSDFLADTQYF. This chain joins TRBV9 and TRBJ2-3; no clear D. This CDR3 has 13 residues. Germline V gene data show CDR1 as SGDLS and CDR2 as YYNGEE. V dropped 3 bases and J dropped 4 bases, with 9 bases sitting between them.

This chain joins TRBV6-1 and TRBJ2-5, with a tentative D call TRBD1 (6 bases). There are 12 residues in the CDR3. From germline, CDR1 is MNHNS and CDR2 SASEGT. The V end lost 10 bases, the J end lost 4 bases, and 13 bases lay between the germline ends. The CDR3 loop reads CAIDRGGETQYF. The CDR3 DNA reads TGTGCCATTGATCGAGGGGGAGAGACCCAGTACTTC.

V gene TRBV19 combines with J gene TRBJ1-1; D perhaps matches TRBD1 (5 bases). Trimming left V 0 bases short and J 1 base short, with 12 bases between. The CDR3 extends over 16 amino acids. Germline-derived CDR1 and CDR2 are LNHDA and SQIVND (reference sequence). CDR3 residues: CASSIDPGVPNTEAFF. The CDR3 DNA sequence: TGTGCCAGTAGTATAGATCCGGGGGTCCCGAACACTGAAGCTTTCTTT.

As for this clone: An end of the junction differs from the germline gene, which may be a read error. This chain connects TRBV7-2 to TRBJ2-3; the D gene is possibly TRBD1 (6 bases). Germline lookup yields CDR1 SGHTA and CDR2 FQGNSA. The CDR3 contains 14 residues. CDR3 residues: CASSLGQGTDTQYF. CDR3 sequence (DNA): TGTGCCAGCAGTTTAGGGCAGGGGACAGATACGCAGTATTTT.

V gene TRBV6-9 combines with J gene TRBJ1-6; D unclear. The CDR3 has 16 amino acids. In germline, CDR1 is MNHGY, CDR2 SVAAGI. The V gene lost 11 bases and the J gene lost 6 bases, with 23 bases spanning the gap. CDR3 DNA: TGTGCCGTCAGGACCCGAGTAAGCGGCGGTAATTCACCCCTCCACTTT. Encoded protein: CAVRTRVSGGNSPLHF.

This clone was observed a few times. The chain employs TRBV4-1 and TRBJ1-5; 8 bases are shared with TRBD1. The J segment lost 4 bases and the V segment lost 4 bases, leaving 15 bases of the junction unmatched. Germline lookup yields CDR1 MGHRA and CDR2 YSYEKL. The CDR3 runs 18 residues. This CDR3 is CASSRSRPEDRVNQPQHF. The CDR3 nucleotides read TGCGCCAGCAGCCGTTCGCGACCCGAGGACAGGGTTAATCAGCCCCAGCATTTT.

CDR3 coding DNA: TGTGCCAGCAGTGAACTCCGGCGGGCTTCCGCCCCGACCTTC. This sequence encodes CASSELRRASAPTF. The chain combines TRBV6-1 with TRBJ1-2; D gene uncertain. The V and J ends lost 2 bases and 14 bases respectively, with 21 bases between them. The CDR3 has 14 amino acids. CDR1 is MNHNS and CDR2 is SASEGT in the germline V gene.

The CDR3 bases are TGTGCCAGCAGACAGTCAGGGAGCACAGATACGCAGTATTTT. Translated: CASRQSGSTDTQYF. J is TRBJ2-3 and V is TRBV27, with D perhaps matching TRBD1 (5 bases). Germline V CDR1 and CDR2: MNHEY, SMNVEV (reference sequence). V was shortened by 6 bases and J by 0 bases, with 10 bases between the two germline ends. The CDR3 covers 14 residues.